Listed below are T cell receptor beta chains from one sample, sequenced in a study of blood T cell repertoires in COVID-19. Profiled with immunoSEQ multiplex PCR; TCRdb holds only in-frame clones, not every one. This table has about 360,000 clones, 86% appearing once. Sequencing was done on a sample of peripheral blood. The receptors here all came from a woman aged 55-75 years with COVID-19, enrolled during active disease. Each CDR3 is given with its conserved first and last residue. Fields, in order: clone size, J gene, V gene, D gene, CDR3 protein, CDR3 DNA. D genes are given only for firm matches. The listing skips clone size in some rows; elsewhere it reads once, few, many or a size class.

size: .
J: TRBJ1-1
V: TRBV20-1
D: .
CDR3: CSASAPVAEAFF
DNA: TGCAGTGCTAGTGCCCCAGTCGCTGAAGCTTTCTTT

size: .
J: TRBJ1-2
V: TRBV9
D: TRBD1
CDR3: CASSVAPGRDRVSYGYTF
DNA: TGTGCCAGCAGCGTAGCCCCTGGCCGGGACAGGGTGAGCTATGGCTACACCTTC

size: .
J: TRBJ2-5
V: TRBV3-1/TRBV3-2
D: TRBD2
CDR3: CASSQGRAGGETQYF
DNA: TGTGCCAGCAGCCAAGGGAGAGCGGGGGGAGAGACCCAGTACTTC

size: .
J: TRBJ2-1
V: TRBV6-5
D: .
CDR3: CANGGYNEQFF
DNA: TGTGCCAACGGTGGTTACAATGAGCAGTTCTTC

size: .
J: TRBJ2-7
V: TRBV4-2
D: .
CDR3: CASSQGQVSYEQYF
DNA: TGTGCCAGCAGCCAAGGACAGGTCTCCTACGAGCAGTACTTC

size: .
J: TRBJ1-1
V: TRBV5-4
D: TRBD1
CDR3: CASSLGQGSVRSTEAFF
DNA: TGTGCCAGCAGCTTAGGACAGGGGTCGGTACGGAGCACTGAAGCTTTCTTT

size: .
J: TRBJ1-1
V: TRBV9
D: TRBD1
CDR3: CASSVGQGARGNTEAFF
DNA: TGTGCCAGCAGCGTGGGGCAGGGGGCGCGTGGGAACACTGAAGCTTTCTTT

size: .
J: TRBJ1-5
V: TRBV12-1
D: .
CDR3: CASSESGVCNQPQHF
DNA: TGTGCCAGCAGCGAGTCAGGGGTATGCAATCAGCCCCAGCATTTT

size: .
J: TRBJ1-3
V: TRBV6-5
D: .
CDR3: CASGGSGGTIYF
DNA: TGTGCCAGCGGAGGGTCTGGAGGCACCATATATTTT

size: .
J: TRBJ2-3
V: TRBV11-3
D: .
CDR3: CASSFEGGRRDTQYF
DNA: TGTGCCAGCAGCTTTGAGGGGGGGCGAAGAGATACGCAGTATTTT

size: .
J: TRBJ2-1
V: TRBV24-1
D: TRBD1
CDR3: CATSAGTGYNEQFF
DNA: TGTGCCACCAGTGCCGGGACAGGTTACAATGAGCAGTTCTTC

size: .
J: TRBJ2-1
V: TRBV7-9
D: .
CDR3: CASSPPGGNEQFF
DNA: TGTGCCAGCAGTCCCCCCGGAGGCAATGAGCAGTTCTTC

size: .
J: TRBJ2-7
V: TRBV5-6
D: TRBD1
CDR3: CASSRFRTGAHEQYF
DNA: TGTGCCAGCAGCCGATTTAGGACAGGGGCCCACGAGCAGTACTTC

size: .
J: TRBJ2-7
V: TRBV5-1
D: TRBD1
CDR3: CASSIQGQSSYEQYF
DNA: TGCGCCAGCAGCATACAGGGGCAGAGCTCCTACGAGCAGTACTTC

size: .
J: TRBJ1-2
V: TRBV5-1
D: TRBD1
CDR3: CASSLDAGGDGGYTF
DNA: TGCGCCAGCAGCTTGGATGCAGGGGGCGACGGTGGCTACACCTTC

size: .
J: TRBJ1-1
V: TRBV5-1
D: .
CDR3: CASSSDSYGNTEAFF
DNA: TGCGCCAGCAGCTCGGACAGTTACGGGAACACTGAAGCTTTCTTT

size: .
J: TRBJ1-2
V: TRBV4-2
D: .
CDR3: CASSLQINYGYTF
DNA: TGTGCCAGCAGCTTACAGATTAACTATGGCTACACCTTC

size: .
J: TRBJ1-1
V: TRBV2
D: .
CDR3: CARGQMNTEAFF
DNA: TGTGCCAGAGGACAGATGAACACTGAAGCTTTCTTT

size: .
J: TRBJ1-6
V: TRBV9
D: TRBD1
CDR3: CASSPGQAIGSPLHF
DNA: TGTGCCAGCAGCCCGGGACAGGCCATCGGGTCACCCCTCCACTTT

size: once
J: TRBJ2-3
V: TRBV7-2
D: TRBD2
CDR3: CASSSLLAGGGDTQYF
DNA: TGTGCCAGCAGCTCCCTCCTAGCGGGGGGCGGGGATACGCAGTATTTT

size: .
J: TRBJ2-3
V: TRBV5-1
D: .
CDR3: CASSFSWTDYTDTQYF
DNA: TGCGCCAGCAGCTTCTCCTGGACGGACTACACAGATACGCAGTATTTT

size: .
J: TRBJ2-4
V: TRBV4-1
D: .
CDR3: CASSQTGLYGVNF
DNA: TGCGCCAGCAGCCAAACGGGTCTTTACGGCGTTAACTTC

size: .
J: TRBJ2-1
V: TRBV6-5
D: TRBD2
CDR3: CASSYPELAGGYEQFF
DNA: TGTGCCAGCAGTTACCCTGAGCTAGCGGGGGGCTATGAGCAGTTCTTC

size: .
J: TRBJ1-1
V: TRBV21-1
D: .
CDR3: CASSKGGEVTEAFF
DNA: TGTGCCAGCAGCAAAGGGGGGGAGGTCACTGAAGCTTTCTTT

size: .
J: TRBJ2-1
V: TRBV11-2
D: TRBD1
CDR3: CASNPGGEQFF
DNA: TGTGCCAGCAACCCAGGGGGTGAGCAGTTCTTC

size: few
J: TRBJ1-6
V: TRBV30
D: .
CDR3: CAWRERMKGSRSYNSPLHF
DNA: TGTGCCTGGAGGGAACGAATGAAGGGGTCGAGGTCCTATAATTCACCCCTCCACTTT

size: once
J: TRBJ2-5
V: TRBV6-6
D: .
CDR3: CASSYYVHEGAETQYF
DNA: TGTGCCAGCAGTTACTATGTTCATGAAGGGGCCGAGACCCAGTACTTC

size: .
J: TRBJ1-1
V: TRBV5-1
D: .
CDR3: CASRVLEKGDTEAFF
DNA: TGCGCCAGCAGGGTTCTCGAAAAGGGGGACACTGAAGCTTTCTTT

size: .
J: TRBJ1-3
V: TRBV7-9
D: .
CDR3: CAGDSFSSGNTIYF
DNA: TGTGCCGGAGACAGCTTCTCCTCTGGAAACACCATATATTTT

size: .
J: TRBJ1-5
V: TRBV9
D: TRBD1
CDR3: CASSAGTGGDQPQHF
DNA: TGTGCCAGCAGCGCAGGGACAGGAGGGGATCAGCCCCAGCATTTT

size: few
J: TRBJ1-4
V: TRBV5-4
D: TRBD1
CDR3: CASSLALTRTGQEVKLFF
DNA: TGTGCCAGCAGCTTGGCTCTCACGAGGACAGGGCAGGAGGTAAAACTGTTTTTT

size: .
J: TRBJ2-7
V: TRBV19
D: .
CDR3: CASSPGPRVDEQYF
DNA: TGTGCCAGTAGTCCTGGGCCCCGAGTCGACGAGCAGTACTTC

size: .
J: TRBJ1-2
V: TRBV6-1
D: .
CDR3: CASSDLGGGLYGYTF
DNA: TGTGCCAGCAGTGACCTTGGGGGGGGGCTCTATGGCTACACCTTC

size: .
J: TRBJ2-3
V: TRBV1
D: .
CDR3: CTSSQEPEGDTDTQYF
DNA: TGCACCAGCAGCCAAGAACCCGAAGGGGACACAGATACGCAGTATTTT

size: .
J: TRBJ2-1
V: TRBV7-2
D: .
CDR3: CASSLDRAYNEQFF
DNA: TGTGCCAGCAGCTTAGACAGGGCGTACAATGAGCAGTTCTTC

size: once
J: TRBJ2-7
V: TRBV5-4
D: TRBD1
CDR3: CASSYGTGGNEQYF
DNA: TGTGCCAGCAGCTATGGGACAGGGGGCAACGAGCAGTACTTC

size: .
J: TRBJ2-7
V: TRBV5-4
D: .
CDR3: CASSLAGNSYEQYF
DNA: TGTGCCAGCAGCTTGGCAGGCAACTCCTACGAGCAGTACTTC

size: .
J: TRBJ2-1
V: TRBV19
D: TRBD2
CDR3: CASRTGTSGGADYNEQFF
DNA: TGTGCCAGTAGAACCGGGACTAGCGGGGGGGCTGACTACAATGAGCAGTTCTTC

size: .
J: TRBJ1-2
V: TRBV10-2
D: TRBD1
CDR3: CASSVQGASYGYTF
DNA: TGCGCCAGCAGTGTACAGGGGGCGAGCTATGGCTACACCTTC

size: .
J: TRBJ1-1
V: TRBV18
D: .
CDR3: CASSPRQPPEAFF
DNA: TGTGCCAGCTCACCGCGACAACCCCCTGAAGCTTTCTTT

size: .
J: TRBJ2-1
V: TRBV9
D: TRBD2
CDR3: CASSVSGGGDEQFF
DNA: TGTGCCAGCAGCGTTAGCGGGGGGGGCGATGAGCAGTTCTTC

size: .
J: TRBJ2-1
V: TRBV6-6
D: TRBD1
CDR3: CASSFTRDREFF
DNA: TGTGCCAGCAGTTTCACCCGGGACAGGGAGTTCTTC

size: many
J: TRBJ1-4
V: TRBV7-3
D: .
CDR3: CASSETVDNEKLFF
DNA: TGTGCCAGCAGCGAGACAGTGGATAATGAAAAACTGTTTTTT

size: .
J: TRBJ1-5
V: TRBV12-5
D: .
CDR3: CASGLEQGFQPQHF
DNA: TGTGCTAGTGGTTTGGAACAGGGATTTCAGCCCCAGCATTTT

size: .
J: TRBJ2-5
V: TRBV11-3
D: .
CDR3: CASSLVDTWETQYF
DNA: TGTGCCAGCAGCTTAGTGGACACCTGGGAGACCCAGTACTTC

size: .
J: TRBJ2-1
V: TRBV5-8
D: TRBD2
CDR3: CASSNGAGGGKNEQFF
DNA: TGTGCCAGCAGCAACGGAGCGGGGGGGGGCAAGAATGAGCAGTTCTTC

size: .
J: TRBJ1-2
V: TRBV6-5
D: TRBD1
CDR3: CASRGDRGRVGYTF
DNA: TGTGCCAGCAGAGGGGACAGGGGTCGGGTTGGCTACACCTTC

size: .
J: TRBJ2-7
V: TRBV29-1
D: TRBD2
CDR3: CSASLLAGSYEQYF
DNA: TGCAGCGCCTCGCTGCTAGCGGGGTCCTACGAGCAGTACTTC

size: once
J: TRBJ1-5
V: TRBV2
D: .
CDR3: CASSEGPIGPQHF
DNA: TGTGCCAGCAGTGAAGGGCCGATTGGGCCCCAGCATTTT

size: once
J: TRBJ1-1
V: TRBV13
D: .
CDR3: CASSLATERSEAFF
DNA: TGTGCCAGCAGCTTAGCAACTGAACGGTCTGAAGCTTTCTTT

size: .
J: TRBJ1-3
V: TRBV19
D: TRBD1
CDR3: CASRQSPGQGTGNTIYF
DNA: TGTGCCAGTAGGCAGAGCCCGGGACAGGGGACTGGAAACACCATATATTTT

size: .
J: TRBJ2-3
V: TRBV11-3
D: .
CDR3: CASSLDHITNTQYF
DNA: TGTGCCAGCAGCTTAGATCACATTACAAATACGCAGTATTTT

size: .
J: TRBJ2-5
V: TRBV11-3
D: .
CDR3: CASSHGRDSRETQYF
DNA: TGTGCCAGCAGCCACGGGCGGGACAGTCGAGAGACCCAGTACTTC